This record looks at one TCR beta chain sequence and its context. From the RT-PCR reads, TCRdb called clonotypes with MiXCR, one entry per CDR3 protein. Of approximately 720,000 distinct CDR3 sequences in the sample, 13% to 15% were seen once. Germline lookup yields CDR1 SGHRS and CDR2 YFSETQ. CDR3 size: 20 residues. The V end lost 4 bases, the J end lost 0 bases, and 27 bases lay between the germline ends. The chain couples TRBV5-1 to TRBJ2-3; no definite D call. The sequenced sample was memory CD4+ T cells from blood. This TCR derives from a female donor in good health, serving as a healthy control. The CDR3, as DNA: TGCGCCAGCAGCCTTGTTCCCTTGACGGTCCACAGTAGGAGCACAGATACGCAGTATTTT. Its protein product is CASSLVPLTVHSRSTDTQYF.